A selection of T cell receptor beta chains follows, all from one sample in a study of patients and donors after allogeneic stem cell transplantation. TCRdb analysed the RT-PCR reads with MiXCR anew, one entry per CDR3 protein. The profile shows about 200,000 distinct CDR3 sequences, 35% to 45% of them singletons. Sequencing was done on a sample of blood, either unsorted or a sorted T cell fraction (not recorded which). The receptors derive from a human donor who was either an allogeneic HSCT recipient or a stem cell or donor lymphocyte infusion donor (not recorded which). It is not recorded whose cells these are; they may come from a transplant donor. The CDR3 runs from the conserved cysteine through the conserved F or W. Each record gives: J gene, D gene, CDR3 length, V gene, CDR3 protein. The D gene is left open where the match is weak.

TRBJ1-1 - 14 TRBV15 CATSSEGRITEAFF
TRBJ2-7 TRBD1 14 TRBV29-1 CSVGGTGDFYEQYF
TRBJ2-7 - 15 TRBV12-3/TRBV12-4 CASSPRGSLAYEQYF
TRBJ1-5 TRBD1 17 TRBV15 CATSSERTGRGNQPQHF
TRBJ2-7 - 17 TRBV3-1 CASSQDRAQGDTYEQYF
TRBJ1-4 TRBD1 16 TRBV7-9 CASRKGTVATNEKLFF
TRBJ2-1 - 12 TRBV12-3/TRBV12-4 CASSELEHEQFF
TRBJ2-3 TRBD2 18 TRBV10-2 CASSESRLAGASTDTQYF
TRBJ1-1 - 17 TRBV3-1 CASSPGALPPVFTEAFF
TRBJ1-1 - 15 TRBV12-3/TRBV12-4 CASSLVGRGWTEAFF
TRBJ2-7 - 14 TRBV6-2/TRBV6-3 CASSPKKGAYEQYF
TRBJ2-4 - 17 TRBV11-2 CASSLAGAGWVRDIQYF
TRBJ2-1 TRBD1 14 TRBV5-1 CASSRDRGDNEQFF
TRBJ1-2 - 13 TRBV28 CASSWTANYGYTF
TRBJ1-6 - 15 TRBV7-2 CASSLVSGTGSPLHF
TRBJ1-6 TRBD1 15 TRBV10-3 CAISEGTAINSPLHF
TRBJ1-1 - 14 TRBV5-8 CASSPWAGRVEAFF
TRBJ2-7 - 14 TRBV27 CASSLSARYYEQYF
TRBJ2-5 TRBD1 13 TRBV12-3/TRBV12-4 CASSAGTGETQYF
TRBJ1-1 - 15 TRBV6-5 CASIQGPNLGTEAFF
TRBJ2-7 TRBD1 14 TRBV28 CASRNRDRVYEQYF
TRBJ2-7 - 12 TRBV12-3/TRBV12-4 CASSLGTHEQYF
TRBJ1-2 - 14 TRBV7-8 CASSRTLQQQHYTF
TRBJ1-5 - 12 TRBV28 CASSWANQPQHF
TRBJ1-1 - 15 TRBV5-8 CASSTQGTHSSSAFF
TRBJ2-1 TRBD2 15 TRBV12-3/TRBV12-4 CASKWGLAGVYEQFF
TRBJ2-7 - 14 TRBV5-1 CASSLGGGPYEQYF
TRBJ1-2 - 13 TRBV20-1 CSAPLAVNYGYTF
TRBJ2-7 TRBD1 14 TRBV3-1 CASSPPTGVYEQYF
TRBJ2-5 TRBD2 13 TRBV7-3 CASSLRTSGTKYF
TRBJ1-5 - 14 TRBV20-1 CSVSRDRRNQPQHF
TRBJ1-5 TRBD1 15 TRBV5-5 CASSRRQGADQPQHF
TRBJ2-2 TRBD1 15 TRBV12-3/TRBV12-4 CASGFWTGRTGELFF
TRBJ1-2 - 13 TRBV7-6 CASSTRANYGYTF
TRBJ1-2 - 14 TRBV5-6 CASSLVGANYGYTF